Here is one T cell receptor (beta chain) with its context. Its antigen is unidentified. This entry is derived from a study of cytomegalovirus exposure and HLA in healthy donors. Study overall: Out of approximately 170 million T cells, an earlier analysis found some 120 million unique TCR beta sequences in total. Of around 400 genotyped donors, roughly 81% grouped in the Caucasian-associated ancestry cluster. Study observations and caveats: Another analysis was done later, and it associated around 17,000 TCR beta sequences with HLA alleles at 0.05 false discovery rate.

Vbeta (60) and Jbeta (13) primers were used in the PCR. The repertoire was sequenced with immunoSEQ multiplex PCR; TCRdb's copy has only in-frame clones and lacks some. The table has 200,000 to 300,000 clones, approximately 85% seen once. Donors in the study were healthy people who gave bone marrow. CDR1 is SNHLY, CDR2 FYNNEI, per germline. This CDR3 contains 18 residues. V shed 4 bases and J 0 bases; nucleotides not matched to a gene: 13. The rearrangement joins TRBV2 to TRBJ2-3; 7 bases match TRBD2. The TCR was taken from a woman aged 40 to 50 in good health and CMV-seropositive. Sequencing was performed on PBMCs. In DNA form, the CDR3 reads TGTGCCAGCAGTGTATTCCCTAGCGGTCCCTCTAGCACAGATACGCAGTATTTT. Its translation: CASSVFPSGPSSTDTQYF.